Below are 14 T cell receptor beta chains sequenced from a single sample in a study of cytomegalovirus exposure and HLA in healthy donors. It was with 60 Vbeta and 13 Jbeta primers that the PCR ran. Only in-frame clones appear in the TCRdb table, and some are missing; sequencing was by immunoSEQ multiplex PCR. The sample has fewer than 120,000 clones; 76% are singletons. Sequences were obtained from PBMCs. The receptor set was obtained from a man aged 30-40 years in good health and CMV-seropositive.

CDR3 in amino acids: CASSEGVSSYEQYF. DNA for the CDR3: TGTGCCAGCAGCGAAGGGGTGAGCTCCTACGAGCAGTACTTC. The chain carries TRBV13 and TRBJ2-5; the D gene is possibly TRBD1 (5 bases). The J call may not be correct, given that the DNA end is closer to TRBJ2-7. This CDR3 has 14 residues. Germline V CDR1 and CDR2: PRHDT, FYEKMQ (reference sequence).

The chain links TRBV9 to TRBJ1-3, with 7 bases matching TRBD1. V lost 3 bases, J lost 0 bases, and 9 bases stayed unmatched. The CDR3 has 17 residues. CDR1 SGDLS and CDR2 YYNGEE come from the germline V gene. The CDR3 DNA reads TGTGCCAGCAGCGGGGTTGGGACAGCTTTCTCTGGAAACACCATATATTTT. It translates to CASSGVGTAFSGNTIYF.

Turning to this clone: One end of the junction fails to match germline, which may point to a read error. Here the CDR3 DNA reads TGTACCACCAGGGTGGGAGGGGCGGGCACTGAAGCTTTCTTT. Residues: CTTRVGGAGTEAFF. J is TRBJ1-1 and V is TRBV15, with TRBD1 as a possible D gene (5 bases). The CDR3 is made up of 14 amino acids. Germline CDR1 is LNHNV and CDR2 is YYDKDF (reference sequence).

V usage is TRBV9 and J usage is TRBJ2-7; D uncertain. The germline CDR1 and CDR2 sequences are SGDLS and YYNGEE. This CDR3 region has 15 residues. Trimming took 0 bases from V and 0 from J, leaving 10 bases between them. This CDR3 is CASSVGRGPSYEQYF. CDR3 DNA: TGTGCCAGCAGCGTAGGGAGAGGCCCCTCCTACGAGCAGTACTTC.

The chain recombines TRBV4-3 with TRBJ1-2, with 9 nucleotides matching TRBD1. The V gene end was trimmed by 7 bases and the J gene end by 3 bases; junction bases not matched to a gene: 6. Germline V gene lookup returns CDR1 LGHNA and CDR2 YSLEER. This CDR3 contains 14 residues. CDR3 amino acids: CASTPDRGDYGYTF. CDR3 coding DNA: TGCGCCAGCACCCCGGACAGGGGAGACTATGGCTACACCTTC.

In this sample, this clone turned up a few times. The chain couples TRBV7-8 to TRBJ2-5; 8 bases line up with TRBD2. The trim removed 1 base at V and 4 bases at J, leaving 11 bases unmatched. The CDR3 totals 17 residues. The germline gives CDR1 SGHVS, CDR2 FQNEAQ. CDR3 residues: CASSLVQRGGGRETQYF. Here the CDR3 DNA reads TGTGCCAGCAGCTTAGTCCAACGGGGGGGCGGGAGAGAGACCCAGTACTTC.

The rearrangement joins TRBV6-5 to TRBJ2-5; 7 positions match TRBD1. After removal of 2 bases from V and 4 bases from J, the junction contained 7 bases not matched to a gene. The V gene's germline CDR1 is MNHEY and CDR2 SVGAGI. CDR3 length: 15 residues. The CDR3 protein is CASSYMTGSTETQYF. The CDR3, as DNA: TGTGCCAGCAGTTACATGACAGGGTCTACAGAGACCCAGTACTTC.

V and J are TRBV9 and TRBJ2-3; D may be TRBD2 (7 bases). V dropped 3 bases and J dropped 3 bases, with 14 bases sitting between them. The CDR3 is made up of 15 amino acids. CDR1 and CDR2 from the germline V gene are SGDLS and YYNGEE. Here the CDR3 reads CASSAWGGRTDTQYF. The CDR3 DNA sequence: TGTGCCAGCAGCGCCTGGGGGGGCCGGACAGATACGCAGTATTTT.

Only a few counts were recorded for this clone. This chain uses TRBV9 with TRBJ2-3, with a weak D call TRBD2 (6 bases). CDR1 and CDR2 from the germline V gene are SGDLS and YYNGEE. The V end was cut by 2 bases, the J end by 2 bases, with 12 bases between. The CDR3 loop spans 15 amino acids. As DNA, the CDR3 is TGTGCCAGCAGCGTCTACGGGGGAAACACAGATACGCAGTATTTT. This encodes CASSVYGGNTDTQYF.

J is TRBJ1-6 and V is TRBV13, with 7 bases fitting TRBD1. CDR3 length: 14 amino acids. J was trimmed by 5 bases and V by 5 bases; bases with no gene match: 3. Germline-derived CDR1 and CDR2 are PRHDT and FYEKMQ (reference sequence). This chain's CDR3 is CASSAGTDNSPLHF. The CDR3, as DNA: TGTGCCAGCAGCGCCGGGACAGATAATTCACCCCTCCACTTT.

This clone was picked up a small number of times. The chain joins TRBV4-2 to TRBJ2-3, with D tentatively TRBD2 (7 bases). V lost 2 bases, J lost 2 bases, and 11 bases lay in between. CDR1 LGHNA and CDR2 YNFKEQ come from the germline V gene. The CDR3 has 15 amino acids. The CDR3 sequence is CASSQPGGLTDTQYF. CDR3 coding DNA: TGTGCCAGCAGCCAACCCGGGGGGCTCACAGATACGCAGTATTTT.

This clone appeared a few times. V usage is TRBV7-6 and J usage is TRBJ2-1; 12 bases are shared with TRBD2. V shed 1 base, J shed 15 bases, and the junction held 10 bases outside the gene matches. Germline assignment: CDR1 SGHVS and CDR2 FNYEAQ. This CDR3 comprises 15 residues. CDR3 coding DNA: TGTGCCAGCAGCTTAGAAGTCGTTCCTAGCGGGGGGGCGTTCTTC. Translated: CASSLEVVPSGGAFF. Complete variable domain (other parts from reference TRBV7-6 and TRBJ2-1): GAGVSQSPRYKVTKRGQDVALRCDPISGHVSLYWYRQALGQGPEFLTYFNYEAQQDKSGLPNDRFSAERPEGSISTLTIQRTEQRDSAMYRCASSLEVVPSGGAFFGPGTRLTVL.

The CDR3 loop reads CASSIGRGPNTEAFF. The DNA for the CDR3 is TGTGCCAGTAGTATCGGTAGGGGGCCGAACACTGAAGCTTTCTTT. The J gene is TRBJ1-1, the V gene TRBV19; TRBD1 agrees at 7 bases. The CDR3 sequence is 15 residues long. CDR1 and CDR2 from the germline V gene are LNHDA and SQIVND (reference sequence). The ends lost 3 bases at V and 1 base at J; junction bases unmatched: 5.

V is TRBV7-6 and J is TRBJ2-7; 7 bases match TRBD1. The CDR3 has 15 residues. With 5 bases clipped from V and 0 bases from J, the junction kept 7 bases outside the gene matches. Per the germline V gene, CDR1 is SGHVS and CDR2 is FNYEAQ. For the CDR3, the DNA is TGTGCCAGCAGCCCCACAGGGGTTCGCTCCTACGAGCAGTACTTC. It encodes CASSPTGVRSYEQYF.